The T cell receptor (beta chain) described here comes from a study of blood T cell repertoires in COVID-19. Study at large: The United States, Italy and Spain provided the acute and convalescent COVID-19 samples. From T cells, B-cell-depleted T cells, or PBMCs came the material, which was cDNA or gDNA.

Study processing details: Amplification with reference gene primers provided the estimates of nucleated cell counts. Clones were read by immunoSEQ multiplex PCR, and TCRdb kept only the in-frame ones, dropping some. V and J calls and clone size are those listed in that table; D and trimming were worked out from the DNA. This table has some 25,000 clones, around 86% appearing once. This clone was picked up one time. The identical CDR3 is also encoded by other nucleotide sequences in the sample. The ends lost 4 bases at V and 3 bases at J; junction bases unmatched: 4. Germline assignment: CDR1 SGHRS and CDR2 YFSETQ. This CDR3 is 13 amino acids long.

The gene calls are TRBV5-1 and TRBJ2-7, with 7 nucleotides matching TRBD2. The sample consisted of peripheral blood. The clonotype was recovered from a man over 45 with active COVID-19. The CDR3: CASSLGGVYEQYF. The CDR3 DNA follows: TGCGCCAGCAGCCTTGGGGGGGTCTACGAGCAGTACTTC.